This entry features one T cell receptor (beta chain) sequence. From germline, CDR1 is SGDLS and CDR2 YYNGEE. Between the trimmed V and J ends, which lost 3 bases and 0 bases, there was a span of 6 bases. The CDR3 is 13 amino acids. Data came from immunoSEQ multiplex PCR; TCRdb stores just in-frame clones and leaves some out. Of roughly 250,000 clones listed, about 83% are singletons. The data were taken from a study of blood T cell repertoires in COVID-19. The overall study: The United States, Italy and Spain were the sources of the acute and convalescent COVID-19 samples. Sources were T cells, B-cell-depleted T cells, or PBMCs; the material itself was cDNA or gDNA.

This chain joins TRBV9 and TRBJ1-1; D is unclear. This TCR derives from a human donor in a cohort sampled during active COVID-19. Material: peripheral blood. CDR3 in amino acids: CASSAQMNTEAFF. Here the CDR3 DNA reads TGTGCCAGCAGCGCCCAGATGAACACTGAAGCTTTCTTT.